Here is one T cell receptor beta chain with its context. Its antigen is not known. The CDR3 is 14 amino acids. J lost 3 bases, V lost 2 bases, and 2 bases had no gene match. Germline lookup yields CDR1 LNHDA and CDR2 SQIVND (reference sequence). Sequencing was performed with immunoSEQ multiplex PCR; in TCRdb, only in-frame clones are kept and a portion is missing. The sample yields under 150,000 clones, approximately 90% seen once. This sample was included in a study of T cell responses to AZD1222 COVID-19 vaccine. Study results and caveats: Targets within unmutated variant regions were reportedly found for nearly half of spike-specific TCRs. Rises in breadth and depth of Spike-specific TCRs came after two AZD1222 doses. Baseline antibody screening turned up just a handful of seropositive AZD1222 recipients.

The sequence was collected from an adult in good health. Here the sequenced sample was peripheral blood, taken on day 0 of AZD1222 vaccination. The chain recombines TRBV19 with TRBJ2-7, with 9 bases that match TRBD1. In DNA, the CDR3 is TGTGCCAGTAGTATACGACAGGGGGACTACGAGCAGTACTTC. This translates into CASSIRQGDYEQYF.